These 2 T cell receptor beta chains were all obtained from the same sample, sequenced in a study of PD-1 blockade in classical Hodgkin lymphoma. Using immunoSEQ multiplex PCR, the repertoire was profiled, and TCRdb retains in-frame clones only, with some absent. The table records tens of thousands of clones, roughly three quarters of them present only once. The time point is: cycle 4 day 1 (C4D1), after six to seven weeks of nivolumab. No patient escaped relapse after autologous stem cell transplantation, and brentuximab vedotin exposure varied. The sample here was peripheral blood mononuclear cells (PBMCs), taken before the fourth cycle of nivolumab. These receptor sequences come from a human donor with classical Hodgkin lymphoma.

V gene TRBV19 combines with J gene TRBJ1-2; 7 bases align to TRBD1. The CDR3 is 14 residues long. Trimming at V came to 6 bases and at J to 2 bases, leaving 6 bases not matched to a gene. The germline V gene has CDR1 LNHDA and CDR2 SQIVND (reference sequence). The CDR3: CASSRTGENYGYTF. The CDR3 nucleotides are TGTGCCAGTAGCCGGACAGGTGAAAACTATGGCTACACCTTC.

This clone was seen a handful of times. Sequence at one end of the junction differs from germline and may be a read error. The chain employs TRBV10-3 and TRBJ2-7, with D tentatively TRBD1 (5 bases). This CDR3 has 15 amino acids. CDR1 and CDR2 (germline): ENHRY, SYGVKD. Written as DNA, the CDR3 is TGTGCCAGCAGTCCTTCCGACAGTTCGTTCTACGAGCAGTACTTC. It translates to CASSPSDSSFYEQYF.